A selection of T cell receptor beta chains follows, all from one sample in a study of blood T cell repertoires in COVID-19. Clones were sequenced by immunoSEQ multiplex PCR, and TCRdb holds only the in-frame ones, with some missing. This repertoire shows about 25,000 clones, 87% found once; its top ten account for roughly 8.3%. Source material: peripheral blood. The receptors stem from a human donor with active COVID-19. The donor label of this sample is uncertain. Each CDR3 is given with its conserved first and last residue. Each record gives: J gene, V gene, D gene, clone size, CDR3 DNA, CDR3 protein. D genes are given only for firm matches. Rows may omit the clone size; those that give it use once, few, many or a size class.

J: TRBJ2-1
V: TRBV7-3
D: NA
size: few
DNA: TGTGCCAGCAGCCCGGACTCCCACTACAATGAGCAGTTCTTC
CDR3: CASSPDSHYNEQFF

J: TRBJ1-2
V: TRBV2
D: NA
size: once
DNA: TGTGCCAGCAAGGACAGTGGCTATGGCTACACCTTC
CDR3: CASKDSGYGYTF

J: TRBJ1-2
V: TRBV5-5
D: NA
size: NA
DNA: TGTGCCAGCAGCAAGGACAGCCCCTATGGCTACACCTTC
CDR3: CASSKDSPYGYTF

J: TRBJ2-7
V: TRBV5-1
D: NA
size: NA
DNA: TGCGCCAGCAGCCTCGGGAACTCCTACGAGCAGTACTTC
CDR3: CASSLGNSYEQYF

J: TRBJ2-5
V: TRBV12-3/TRBV12-4
D: NA
size: NA
DNA: TGTGCCAGCAGTTTTCTAGCACGAGAGACCCAGTACTTC
CDR3: CASSFLARETQYF

J: TRBJ1-3
V: TRBV27
D: TRBD1
size: NA
DNA: TGTGCCAGCAGTCCGGAGGGACAGGCCTCTGGAAACACCATATATTTT
CDR3: CASSPEGQASGNTIYF

J: TRBJ2-5
V: TRBV18
D: NA
size: NA
DNA: TGTGCCAGCTCCCTGCAAGAGCAAGAGACCCAGTACTTC
CDR3: CASSLQEQETQYF

J: TRBJ2-1
V: TRBV2
D: NA
size: NA
DNA: TGTGCCAGCAGTGAATCGGATCTCCCGGGAGATGAGCAGTTCTTC
CDR3: CASSESDLPGDEQFF

J: TRBJ2-7
V: TRBV24-1
D: NA
size: NA
DNA: TGTGCCACCATCAGGGCAGGCAACCCCTACGAGCAGTACTTC
CDR3: CATIRAGNPYEQYF

J: TRBJ2-3
V: TRBV5-1
D: TRBD2
size: NA
DNA: TGCGCCAGCAGCTTGCAATCAGGGAGGGCAGATACGCAGTATTTT
CDR3: CASSLQSGRADTQYF

J: TRBJ1-5
V: TRBV28
D: NA
size: NA
DNA: TGTGCCAGCATGGACGGATTGGGGCTCAATCAGCCCCAGCATTTT
CDR3: CASMDGLGLNQPQHF

J: TRBJ2-2
V: TRBV6-4
D: NA
size: NA
DNA: TGTGCCAGCAGTGCGACAGATCACACCGGGGAGCTGTTTTTT
CDR3: CASSATDHTGELFF

J: TRBJ1-1
V: TRBV14
D: NA
size: NA
DNA: TGTGCCAGCAGCCGGGGAGGAAGTGTCGAAACTGAAGCTTTCTTT
CDR3: CASSRGGSVETEAFF

J: TRBJ2-3
V: TRBV15
D: TRBD2
size: once
DNA: TGTGCCACCAGCGTCCGGACTAGCACCTTGGCGCAGTATTTT
CDR3: CATSVRTSTLAQYF

J: TRBJ2-7
V: TRBV6-5
D: NA
size: NA
DNA: TGTGCCAGCAGTTACTCGGGGGCGGGAGTGGGGGAGCAGTACTTC
CDR3: CASSYSGAGVGEQYF

J: TRBJ2-1
V: TRBV5-5
D: TRBD2
size: NA
DNA: TGTGCCAGCAGCTTGATCCTAGCGGGCATCCCCCGCGAGCAGTTCTTC
CDR3: CASSLILAGIPREQFF

J: TRBJ2-3
V: TRBV12-5
D: TRBD1
size: once
DNA: TGTGCTAGTGGCCCCGACAGGGTTAGCACAGATACGCAGTATTTT
CDR3: CASGPDRVSTDTQYF

J: TRBJ2-7
V: TRBV15
D: NA
size: NA
DNA: TGTGCCACCAGCAGAGATCTCCCGGTGCTCGAGCAGTACTTC
CDR3: CATSRDLPVLEQYF

J: TRBJ2-1
V: TRBV10-3
D: TRBD2
size: NA
DNA: TGTGCCATCAGTGACGGGACTAGCGGGATATCAAACAATGAGCAGTTCTTC
CDR3: CAISDGTSGISNNEQFF

J: TRBJ1-2
V: TRBV6-4
D: TRBD1
size: once
DNA: TGTGCCAGCAGTGACCCCAAAGGTACAGGGGGCCCTAACTATGGCTACACCTTC
CDR3: CASSDPKGTGGPNYGYTF

J: TRBJ1-6
V: TRBV12-3/TRBV12-4
D: NA
size: NA
DNA: TGTGCCAGCAGTTTTTCCGGTTCACCCCTCCACTTT
CDR3: CASSFSGSPLHF

J: TRBJ2-7
V: TRBV7-8
D: NA
size: NA
DNA: TGTGCCAGCAGCTTAGACATCGATTCGCAGTACTTC
CDR3: CASSLDIDSQYF

J: TRBJ2-1
V: TRBV11-2
D: NA
size: NA
DNA: TGTGCCAGCAGCTTAGGGAGGAATGGCCCCTACAATGAGCAGTTCTTC
CDR3: CASSLGRNGPYNEQFF

J: TRBJ2-1
V: TRBV15
D: TRBD2
size: NA
DNA: TGTGCCACCATTCCAGCGGGGGGTACCCTTTACAATGAGCAGTTCTTC
CDR3: CATIPAGGTLYNEQFF

J: TRBJ1-5
V: TRBV30
D: NA
size: NA
DNA: TGTGCCTGGAGTGGGAGTAGCGGTATTTCTGCTCAGCCCCAGCATTTT
CDR3: CAWSGSSGISAQPQHF

J: TRBJ2-7
V: TRBV6-1
D: TRBD1
size: NA
DNA: TGTGCCAGCAGTGAGGGACAGCTCTACGAGCAGTACTTC
CDR3: CASSEGQLYEQYF

J: TRBJ1-4
V: TRBV5-1
D: NA
size: NA
DNA: TGCGCCAGCAGCTTGGCAGGGGCTAATGAAAAACTGTTTTTT
CDR3: CASSLAGANEKLFF

J: TRBJ2-1
V: TRBV5-1
D: NA
size: NA
DNA: TGCGCCAGCAGCTTGGTGGGGGGAGGTTCCTACAATGAGCAGTTCTTC
CDR3: CASSLVGGGSYNEQFF

J: TRBJ2-1
V: TRBV25-1
D: TRBD2
size: NA
DNA: TGTGCCAGCAGGGGGACTAGCGGGAGAGAACAGTTCTTC
CDR3: CASRGTSGREQFF

J: TRBJ2-7
V: TRBV7-9
D: NA
size: NA
DNA: TGTGCCAGCAGCTTAGTCCCCCGGGACGAGCAGTACTTC
CDR3: CASSLVPRDEQYF

J: TRBJ2-4
V: TRBV27
D: NA
size: once
DNA: TGTGCCAGCAGGGCCTCACTCGGACTAACAATTCAGTACTTC
CDR3: CASRASLGLTIQYF

J: TRBJ1-1
V: TRBV6-1
D: TRBD1
size: NA
DNA: TGTGCCAGCAGTGACAACAGGGGAATGAACACTGAAGCTTTCTTT
CDR3: CASSDNRGMNTEAFF

J: TRBJ2-3
V: TRBV29-1
D: TRBD2
size: NA
DNA: TGCAGCGTTGATGGTAGCGGGAGTGATACGCAGTATTTT
CDR3: CSVDGSGSDTQYF

J: TRBJ2-3
V: TRBV9
D: TRBD2
size: NA
DNA: TGTGCCAGCAGCGTCAGGACTAGTAGCGCAGATACGCAGTATTTT
CDR3: CASSVRTSSADTQYF

J: TRBJ1-1
V: TRBV28
D: NA
size: once
DNA: TGTGCCAGCAGCGCACACGGGATGAACACTGAAGCTTTCTTT
CDR3: CASSAHGMNTEAFF

J: TRBJ2-7
V: TRBV19
D: NA
size: NA
DNA: TGTGCCAGTGCTACAGGGTTTGGGCCCTACGAGCAGTACTTC
CDR3: CASATGFGPYEQYF

J: TRBJ1-2
V: TRBV11-3
D: NA
size: NA
DNA: TGTGCCAGCAGCTTAGTATCTCTGGGAGACGATGGCTACACCTTC
CDR3: CASSLVSLGDDGYTF

J: TRBJ1-5
V: TRBV30
D: NA
size: NA
DNA: TGTGCCTGGAGTGCTACGGGGAATCAGCCCCAGCATTTT
CDR3: CAWSATGNQPQHF

J: TRBJ2-5
V: TRBV28
D: NA
size: NA
DNA: TGTGCCAGCAGAAGGGGTGGGGAGGTAGGGACCCAGTACTTC
CDR3: CASRRGGEVGTQYF

J: TRBJ1-1
V: TRBV7-9
D: NA
size: NA
DNA: TGTGCCAGCAGCTTAAGGTTGGCCGGGGTCGCTGAAGCTTTCTTT
CDR3: CASSLRLAGVAEAFF

J: TRBJ2-7
V: TRBV19
D: TRBD1
size: NA
DNA: TGTGCCAGTAGTATACCGGGACAGGGGGCCTACGAGCAGTACTTC
CDR3: CASSIPGQGAYEQYF

J: TRBJ2-1
V: TRBV7-8
D: NA
size: few
DNA: TGTGCCAGCAGCCCCCAGCTAGGAGGTGCCCTCAATGAGCAGTTCTTC
CDR3: CASSPQLGGALNEQFF

J: TRBJ1-2
V: TRBV9
D: NA
size: once
DNA: TGTGCCAGCACCGGTACAGGGTCCGATCGTGGCTACACCTTC
CDR3: CASTGTGSDRGYTF

J: TRBJ2-5
V: TRBV7-9
D: TRBD2
size: NA
DNA: TGTGCCAGCAGCTCGGGAGGGATACAAGAGACCCAGTACTTC
CDR3: CASSSGGIQETQYF

J: TRBJ2-5
V: TRBV29-1
D: TRBD1
size: NA
DNA: TGCAGCGTTCCGTTGGGGACAGTGGAGACCCAGTACTTC
CDR3: CSVPLGTVETQYF

J: TRBJ2-5
V: TRBV6-6
D: TRBD2
size: NA
DNA: TGTGCCAGCAGAGGGACTAGCGGGAGATTGGAGACCCAGTACTTC
CDR3: CASRGTSGRLETQYF

J: TRBJ2-2
V: TRBV7-3
D: TRBD1
size: NA
DNA: TGTGCCAGCAGCCGACAGGGGACCGGGGAGCTGTTTTTT
CDR3: CASSRQGTGELFF

J: TRBJ2-3
V: TRBV5-8
D: NA
size: NA
DNA: TGTGCCAGCAGCTTGGCGGGGGTAGATACGCAGTATTTT
CDR3: CASSLAGVDTQYF

J: TRBJ1-5
V: TRBV12-3/TRBV12-4
D: NA
size: NA
DNA: TGTGCCAGCAGCCTAGTGAATCAGCCCCAGCATTTT
CDR3: CASSLVNQPQHF

J: TRBJ1-2
V: TRBV5-5
D: TRBD1
size: NA
DNA: TGTGCCAGCAGCTTCGACAGGGCATCGGGTGGCTACACCTTC
CDR3: CASSFDRASGGYTF

J: TRBJ2-1
V: TRBV11-2
D: NA
size: NA
DNA: TGTGCCAGCAGCTTGAGTTCCGCAGGGGGGCCCAATGAGCAGTTCTTC
CDR3: CASSLSSAGGPNEQFF

J: TRBJ2-5
V: TRBV28
D: NA
size: NA
DNA: TGTGCCAGCAGTTCCAGGTGGGCCCAGTACTTC
CDR3: CASSSRWAQYF

J: TRBJ2-2
V: TRBV6-5
D: NA
size: NA
DNA: TGTGCCAGCAGTAAACAGGTTGCAACCGGGGAGCTGTTTTTT
CDR3: CASSKQVATGELFF

J: TRBJ2-1
V: TRBV10-3
D: NA
size: NA
DNA: TGTGCCATCGGCCCGCGAGCCGGGAATGGTGCGGACAATGAGCAGTTCTTC
CDR3: CAIGPRAGNGADNEQFF

J: TRBJ2-7
V: TRBV25-1
D: TRBD2
size: NA
DNA: TGTGCCAGCAGCCGAGCCGGGACTAAGGACGAGCAGTACTTC
CDR3: CASSRAGTKDEQYF

J: TRBJ2-2
V: TRBV5-4
D: NA
size: NA
DNA: TGTGCCACCACGGTCGGGGGATACACCGGGGAGCTGTTTTTT
CDR3: CATTVGGYTGELFF

J: TRBJ2-7
V: TRBV6-5
D: TRBD2
size: NA
DNA: TGTGCCAGCAGTTACTCGACGGGAGGGTATGAGCAGTACTTC
CDR3: CASSYSTGGYEQYF

J: TRBJ2-1
V: TRBV27
D: TRBD2
size: NA
DNA: TGTGCCAGCAGTTCCCAGGCGGGAGTAGGTGAGCAGTTCTTC
CDR3: CASSSQAGVGEQFF

J: TRBJ1-2
V: TRBV6-2/TRBV6-3
D: TRBD1
size: once
DNA: TGTGCCAGCAGTTACGACAGGGGAACGAACTATGGCTACACCTTC
CDR3: CASSYDRGTNYGYTF

J: TRBJ2-1
V: TRBV5-4
D: NA
size: NA
DNA: TGTGCCAGCAGTGAGTTTCGAGGAGATGAGCAGTTCTTC
CDR3: CASSEFRGDEQFF